Presented here are 19 T cell receptor beta chains from one specimen sequenced in a study of cytomegalovirus exposure and HLA in healthy donors. A multiplex PCR was run with 60 Vbeta primers and 13 Jbeta primers. Only in-frame clones appear in the TCRdb table, and some are missing; sequencing was by immunoSEQ multiplex PCR. The sample includes roughly 140,000 clones, 60% to 85% of them seen just once. The sample consisted of PBMCs. These receptors were collected from a man aged 45-65 years in good health and CMV-seropositive.

The chain joins TRBV29-1 to TRBJ2-3; 8 nucleotides match TRBD1. Germline CDR1 SQVTM, CDR2 ANQGSEA. Losses at the gene ends were 3 bases for V and 4 bases for J; bases not matched to a gene: 15. The CDR3 loop spans 17 amino acids. The CDR3 nucleotides read TGCAGCGTTGATTACTTTTTCGGACAGGGCTCATCAGATACGCAGTATTTT. It is translated as CSVDYFFGQGSSDTQYF.

The chain recombines TRBV6-1 with TRBJ1-5; TRBD1 is a possible D gene (5 bases). Germline-derived CDR1 and CDR2 are MNHNS and SASEGT. CDR3 size: 15 residues. V was clipped by 6 bases and J by 4 bases, with 16 bases between them. The CDR3 sequence: CASRPVQGFNQPQHF. The CDR3 nucleotides are TGTGCCAGCAGACCGGTCCAGGGATTTAATCAGCCCCAGCATTTT.

This chain connects TRBV5-1 to TRBJ2-3, with 9 bases lining up with TRBD2. Looked up from germline, CDR1 is SGHRS and CDR2 is YFSETQ. Trimming took 3 bases from V and 5 from J; bases not matched to a gene: 10. The CDR3 extends over 16 amino acids. CDR3 nucleotides: TGCGCCAGCAGCTACAATAGCGGGAGATCAATAGATACGCAGTATTTT. This translates into CASSYNSGRSIDTQYF.

This sequence joins TRBV6-1 and TRBJ2-7; 11 bases fit TRBD1. The germline gives CDR1 MNHNS, CDR2 SASEGT. The CDR3 is 14 amino acids. The V gene end was trimmed by 6 bases and the J gene end by 4 bases; junction bases not matched to a gene: 5. The CDR3, as DNA: TGTGCCAGCAGGAAGGGACAGGGGGTATACGAGCAGTACTTC. Amino acid sequence: CASRKGQGVYEQYF.

This clone showed up just a few times. The chain combines TRBV5-1 with TRBJ2-7, with 10 bases lining up with TRBD2. The trim removed 0 bases at V and 7 bases at J, leaving 7 bases unmatched. CDR1 is SGHRS, CDR2 YFSETQ, per germline. The CDR3 runs 15 residues. The CDR3 sequence is CASSLGPAGGLEQYF. CDR3 DNA: TGCGCCAGCAGCTTGGGCCCAGCGGGAGGGCTGGAGCAGTACTTC.

The CDR3 coding sequence is TGTGCCAGCAGTTACTCGTCCCCGGGACAGGGTTACGAGCAGTACTTC. It yields the protein CASSYSSPGQGYEQYF. V gene TRBV6-6 combines with J gene TRBJ2-5; 9 bases agree with TRBD1. The assigned J gene may be wrong: the sequence end matches TRBJ2-7 better. CDR3 length equals 16 residues. Per germline, CDR1 MNHNY and CDR2 SVGAGI (reference sequence).

This chain uses TRBV2 with TRBJ1-5, with D perhaps TRBD1 (5 bases). Trimming took 6 bases from V and 9 from J, leaving 18 bases between them. Germline CDR1 and CDR2: SNHLY and FYNNEI. This CDR3 spans 14 amino acids. This CDR3 is CASSGTGLLGPQHF. CDR3 nucleotides: TGTGCCAGCAGCGGCACAGGCCTATTGGGGCCCCAGCATTTT.

This chain connects TRBV28 to TRBJ1-2, with TRBD1 identical over 7 bases. There are 11 residues in the CDR3. Germline V lookup: CDR1 MDHEN, CDR2 SYDVKM. The V segment lost 8 bases and the J segment 9 bases; nucleotides outside the gene matches: 6. The CDR3 sequence is CASARGQSYTF. The CDR3 DNA is TGTGCCAGCGCTAGGGGACAGAGCTACACCTTC.

This clone was detected once. This chain uses TRBV27 with TRBJ1-1; D not resolved. The CDR3 length is 16 residues. Per the germline V gene, CDR1 is MNHEY and CDR2 is SMNVEV (reference sequence). The V and J ends lost 0 bases and 5 bases respectively, with 16 bases between them. CDR3 region: CASSLSYTAMSTEAFF. CDR3 DNA sequence: TGTGCCAGCAGTTTATCATACACAGCTATGAGTACTGAAGCTTTCTTT.

The rearrangement links TRBV5-1 to TRBJ2-1, with TRBD2 identical over 9 bases. Germline V gene lookup returns CDR1 SGHRS and CDR2 YFSETQ. There are 17 residues in the CDR3. V shed 0 bases, J shed 5 bases, and the junction held 9 bases outside the gene matches. The CDR3, as DNA: TGCGCCAGCAGCTTGGTTGGTAGCGGGAGTATCCACAATGAGCAGTTCTTC. It codes for CASSLVGSGSIHNEQFF.

This chain connects TRBV5-4 to TRBJ2-7; D is unresolved. There are 15 residues in the CDR3. The V end lost 4 bases, the J end lost 0 bases, and 14 bases lay between the germline ends. The germline V gene encodes CDR1 SGHNT and CDR2 YYREEE (reference sequence). CDR3 in amino acids: CASSPPGRSSYEQYF. Here the CDR3 DNA reads TGTGCCAGCAGCCCTCCCGGAAGGAGCTCCTACGAGCAGTACTTC.

The chain links TRBV27 to TRBJ2-5; D is undetermined. Germline V gene lookup returns CDR1 MNHEY and CDR2 SMNVEV (reference sequence). Trimming left V 2 bases short and J 2 bases short, with 6 bases between. This CDR3 has 13 amino acids. In DNA, the CDR3 is TGTGCCAGCAGTTTACGGTATCAAGAGACCCAGTACTTC. As protein: CASSLRYQETQYF.

The rearrangement joins TRBV18 to TRBJ1-2, with 9 bases that match TRBD1. The germline gives CDR1 KGHSH, CDR2 LQKENI. The CDR3 runs 17 residues. The trim removed 3 bases at V and 4 bases at J, leaving 12 bases unmatched. The CDR3: CASSPSGTGFGGYGYTF. CDR3 nucleotides: TGTGCCAGCTCACCCAGTGGGACAGGGTTTGGAGGCTATGGCTACACCTTC. The complete variable domain, with remaining parts taken from reference TRBV18 and TRBJ1-2, reads NAGVMQNPRHLVRRRGQEARLRCSPMKGHSHVYWYRQLPEEGLKFMVYLQKENIIDESGMPKERFSAEFPKEGPSILRIQQVVRGDSAAYFCASSPSGTGFGGYGYTFGSGTRLTVV.

The chain combines TRBV2 with TRBJ2-1; TRBD2 might be the D (6 bases). Trimming took 2 bases from V and 4 from J, leaving 12 bases between them. Germline values: CDR1 SNHLY, CDR2 FYNNEI. The CDR3 runs 15 residues. The CDR3 DNA reads TGTGCCAGCAGTGAATCTGGCGGGATGTACAATGAGCAGTTCTTC. The encoded protein is CASSESGGMYNEQFF.

This chain links TRBV14 with TRBJ1-2; TRBD1 agrees at 9 bases. Losses at the gene ends were 1 base for V and 4 bases for J; bases not matched to a gene: 7. Germline CDR1 reads SGHDN; CDR2 reads FVKESK. This CDR3 region has 16 residues. CDR3 bases: TGTGCCAGCAGCCAAGCGGACAGGGGATATCGCTATGGCTACACCTTC. Its translation: CASSQADRGYRYGYTF.

J is TRBJ2-3 and V is TRBV5-4; D is perhaps TRBD2 (6 bases). CDR1 is SGHNT, CDR2 YYREEE, per germline (reference sequence). The CDR3 runs to 16 residues. Trimming cost V 4 bases and J 3 bases, with 18 bases left between them. CDR3: CASSPSGTGGTDTQYF. DNA of the CDR3: TGTGCCAGCAGCCCGTCCGGGACTGGGGGGACAGATACGCAGTATTTT.

This clone has only one observation. The chain carries TRBV9 and TRBJ2-7, with TRBD2 matching over 12 bases. This CDR3 is built from 21 residues. J was trimmed by 4 bases and V by 2 bases; bases with no gene match: 22. CDR1 SGDLS and CDR2 YYNGEE come from the germline V gene. The CDR3 region has the DNA TGTGCCAGCAGCGTTCAACCTCCGACTAGCGGGAGCCCTATTCGATTTTACGAGCAGTACTTC. Translated, it gives CASSVQPPTSGSPIRFYEQYF.

The chain has TRBV6-6 and TRBJ2-3, with 8 nucleotides matching TRBD2. The length of the CDR3 is 14 residues. CDR1 and CDR2 from the germline V gene are MNHNY and SVGAGI (reference sequence). V dropped 6 bases and J dropped 5; count of bases not matched to a gene: 7. The CDR3 protein is CASRPQAGEDTQYF. Here the CDR3 DNA reads TGTGCCAGCAGACCCCAAGCGGGAGAAGATACGCAGTATTTT.

The chain employs TRBV5-6 and TRBJ2-5; 10 nucleotides line up with TRBD1. Germline V lookup: CDR1 SGHDT, CDR2 YYEEEE. This CDR3 spans 16 amino acids. The junction had 4 bases not matched to a gene; V was cut back by 1 base and J by 1 base. This CDR3 is CASSLSGQGFQETQYF. The DNA for the CDR3 is TGTGCCAGCAGCTTGTCGGGACAGGGGTTCCAAGAGACCCAGTACTTC.